A selection of T cell receptor beta chains follows, all from one sample in a study of blood T cells in healthy people across ages. TCRdb re-called the 5' RACE reads with MiXCR, one entry per CDR3 protein. The repertoire holds about 930,000 distinct CDR3 sequences, with approximately 32% as singletons. The sample was also linked to a second study, of T cells of mothers and their children.

Sequences were obtained from blood. The receptor set was obtained from a woman between 40 and 50 years old in good health. Each CDR3 is given with its conserved first and last residue. A D gene is named only where the DNA matches it firmly. The size of a clone is reported for some rows only, either as once, few or many, or as a class for expanded clones.

TRBJ2-3	TRBV12-3/TRBV12-4	.	16	.	TGTGCCAGCAGTTTTGTTCCCGGAGGGGACCGAGATACGCAGTATTTT	CASSFVPGGDRDTQYF
TRBJ1-1	TRBV20-1	TRBD1	14	.	TGCAGTGCTCCGCCCGGGACAGAGAACACTGAAGCTTTCTTT	CSAPPGTENTEAFF
TRBJ1-6	TRBV18	.	16	.	TGTGCCAGCTCACCACGGGGCGGAATGGATAATTCACCCCTCCACTTT	CASSPRGGMDNSPLHF
TRBJ1-5	TRBV7-3	.	17	.	TGTGCCAGCAGCTTAGTACAGCCGCGGAGGTACAATCAGCCCCAGCATTTT	CASSLVQPRRYNQPQHF
TRBJ2-5	TRBV7-9	TRBD2	15	.	TGTGCCAGCAGCTTAAGTCTAGCGGCTGACAATGAGCAGTACTTC	CASSLSLAADNEQYF
TRBJ2-1	TRBV2	.	13	.	TGTGCCAGCAAATCGGACGGACCGAATGAGCAGTTCTTC	CASKSDGPNEQFF
TRBJ2-1	TRBV7-7	TRBD1	15	many	TGTGCTAGCAGCTTAGACAGGGGCGGGAACAATGAGCAGTTCTTC	CASSLDRGGNNEQFF
TRBJ1-2	TRBV6-5	.	15	many	TGTGCCAGCAGGGAATGGGAAGACTCTAACTATGGCTACACCTTC	CASREWEDSNYGYTF
TRBJ2-1	TRBV12-3/TRBV12-4	.	16	many	TGTGCCAGCAGACAACAGGGTATCGGCTCCTACAATGAGCAGTTCTTC	CASRQQGIGSYNEQFF
TRBJ2-7	TRBV9	.	13	many	TGTGCCAGCAGCGTAGACGCGACCTACGAGCAGTACTTC	CASSVDATYEQYF
TRBJ2-7	TRBV7-2	TRBD2	15	many	TGTGCCAGCAGGGCGACTAGCGGGGGAACCTACGAGCAGTACTTC	CASRATSGGTYEQYF
TRBJ2-1	TRBV3-1	TRBD2	17	many	TGTGCCAGCAGCCAAGCCCCGGGACTAGCGGGGTCGTCGCCCCAGTTCTTC	CASSQAPGLAGSSPQFF
TRBJ2-7	TRBV29-1	TRBD1	15	few	TGCAGCGTTGAAGATCCTCGACAGGGAGACTACGAGCAGTACTTC	CSVEDPRQGDYEQYF
TRBJ2-1	TRBV5-1	TRBD1	16	.	TGCGCCAGCAGCTTGGTACCCAGGGGGCCCTACAATGAGCAGTTCTTC	CASSLVPRGPYNEQFF
TRBJ1-5	TRBV28	.	17	few	TGTGCCAGCAGTTTACGGCAGGGATGGGCCGACGGTCAGCCCCAGCATTTT	CASSLRQGWADGQPQHF
TRBJ2-5	TRBV20-1	TRBD1	14	few	TGCAGTGCCTACGGGACAGGGAAGATAGGGACCCAGTACTTC	CSAYGTGKIGTQYF
TRBJ1-2	TRBV27	.	20	.	TGTGCCGGCGGCCCTTGGGTCACGGACCGAGAGCCATCCCCAAACTATGGCTACACCTTC	CAGGPWVTDREPSPNYGYTF
TRBJ2-7	TRBV7-6	TRBD1	14	.	TGTGTCAGCAGCGCCGGGACAGGCTCCTACGAGCAGTACTTC	CVSSAGTGSYEQYF
TRBJ1-2	TRBV3-1	.	14	few	TGTGCCAGCAGCCCCCCCGACGGTTTTGGGGGCTACACCTTC	CASSPPDGFGGYTF
TRBJ1-2	TRBV4-1	.	15	.	TGCGCCAGCAGCCAAGGAGGAAGGGCCGCCTATGGCTACACCTTC	CASSQGGRAAYGYTF
TRBJ1-6	TRBV14	.	16	.	TGTGCCAGCAGCCAAGGTACTGGGGTCTCTAATTCACCCCTCCACTTT	CASSQGTGVSNSPLHF
TRBJ2-4	TRBV20-1	.	15	few	TGCAGTGCTAGTGGGACGGGGGCGGGCAAAAACATTCAGTACTTC	CSASGTGAGKNIQYF
TRBJ1-1	TRBV2	.	13	.	TGTGCCGGGAAGACAGGCCCAAACACTGAAGCTTTCTTT	CAGKTGPNTEAFF
TRBJ2-7	TRBV5-1	.	17	few	TGCGCCAGCAGCCCTACCCGGGCCATGCCGGGCCCCTACGAGCAGTACTTC	CASSPTRAMPGPYEQYF
TRBJ2-5	TRBV7-9	.	13	.	TGTGCCAGCACCAGACGAGTACAAGAGACCCAGTACTTC	CASTRRVQETQYF
TRBJ2-1	TRBV6-5	TRBD2	15	few	TGTGCCAGCAGTTACGGAGCGGGGGGGCCGGGTGAGCAGTTCTTC	CASSYGAGGPGEQFF
TRBJ2-4	TRBV6-5	TRBD1	18	.	TGTGCCAGCAGTTTAACCCCCCCAATAACAGGGGCCAGAAACATTCAGTACTTC	CASSLTPPITGARNIQYF
TRBJ1-1	TRBV19	TRBD1	13	.	TGTGCCAGTATGGCAGGGGGGAACACTGAAGCTTTCTTT	CASMAGGNTEAFF
TRBJ2-7	TRBV18	.	14	.	TGTGCCGGCTCACGGGGCGGGACAGCCTACGAGCAGTACTTC	CAGSRGGTAYEQYF
TRBJ2-7	TRBV12-3/TRBV12-4	TRBD2	15	many	TGTGCCAGCAGAATGACTAGCGGGGGGCCGATCGAGCAGTACTTC	CASRMTSGGPIEQYF
TRBJ2-7	TRBV7-2	.	14	.	TGTGCCAGCAGCTTAATTGCAGGGATCGACGAGCAGTACTTC	CASSLIAGIDEQYF
TRBJ2-7	TRBV2	.	14	many	TGTGCCAGCAGTCCACAGATATCCCTCTACGAGCAGTACTTC	CASSPQISLYEQYF
TRBJ2-4	TRBV28	.	13	.	TGTGCCAGCAGTTTGGTACAGGGAAACATTCAGTACTTC	CASSLVQGNIQYF
TRBJ2-2	TRBV10-3	TRBD1	14	.	TGTGCCATTTCCGGGACAGGGGTCACCGGGGAGCTGTTTTTT	CAISGTGVTGELFF
TRBJ2-5	TRBV5-4	TRBD2	15	.	TGTGCCAGCAGCTTGGTAGTTAGCGGGGGAGAGACCCAGTACTTC	CASSLVVSGGETQYF
TRBJ2-2	TRBV5-1	.	15	.	TGCGCCAGCAGCATCGGGACGGAAAACACCGGGGAGCTGTTTTTT	CASSIGTENTGELFF
TRBJ2-5	TRBV5-1	TRBD1	15	.	TGCGCCAGCAGCTTTGACAGGGGAGGCCAAGAGACCCAGTACTTC	CASSFDRGGQETQYF
TRBJ2-7	TRBV6-5	TRBD2	14	.	TGTGCCTGCAGTTCCGGGGGGGTGAGGGAAGAGCAGTACTTC	CACSSGGVREEQYF
TRBJ1-5	TRBV6-5	.	15	few	TGTGCCAGCAGTTACTCAAGGACGGCTAATCAGCCCCAGCATTTT	CASSYSRTANQPQHF
TRBJ2-3	TRBV9	.	16	many	TGTGCCAGCAGCGTAGCTACGGCGGGTAGCACAGATACGCAGTATTTT	CASSVATAGSTDTQYF
TRBJ1-2	TRBV7-9	TRBD1	13	many	TGTGCCAGCAGCAATCGGGACAGCTATGGCTACACCTTC	CASSNRDSYGYTF
TRBJ2-5	TRBV15	.	13	few	TGTGCCACCAGCAGCCCTGGGGAGGGGGCCGAGTACTTC	CATSSPGEGAEYF
TRBJ2-7	TRBV6-2/TRBV6-3	.	14	.	TGTGCCAGCAGTTACAGACAGGAGATCTACGAGCAGTACTTC	CASSYRQEIYEQYF
TRBJ2-7	TRBV7-9	TRBD1	14	few	TGTGCCAGCAGCACAGAAGGACAGGCCTACGAGCAGTACTTC	CASSTEGQAYEQYF
TRBJ1-6	TRBV7-8	.	12	.	TGTGCCAGCAGCTTCCCCAATTCACCCCTCCACTTT	CASSFPNSPLHF
TRBJ1-5	TRBV10-3	.	13	once	TGTGCCATCATCTCAAGGGGGAATCAGCCCCAGCAGTTT	CAIISRGNQPQQF
TRBJ2-5	TRBV20-1	TRBD1	13	few	TGCAGCGCTCTTGAGGGCAGGGGGGAGACCCAGTACTTC	CSALEGRGETQYF
TRBJ2-5	TRBV7-6	TRBD2	13	.	TGTGCCAGCAGCCTAGCGGAGGAAGAGACCCAGTACTTC	CASSLAEEETQYF
TRBJ2-3	TRBV5-1	TRBD2	19	.	TGCGCCAGCAGCTTGGCCCGGACTAGCGGGGGAGCTAGCACAGATACGCAGTATTTT	CASSLARTSGGASTDTQYF
TRBJ2-7	TRBV6-2/TRBV6-3	.	12	.	TGTGCCAGCAGCACAGTTCTCTACGAGCAGTACTTC	CASSTVLYEQYF
TRBJ2-7	TRBV5-5	.	17	.	TGTGCCAGCAGCTTGGCGGGTGGGGACCTGAGCTCCTACGAGCAGTACTTC	CASSLAGGDLSSYEQYF
TRBJ1-2	TRBV6-2/TRBV6-3	TRBD1	14	few	TGTGCCAGCAGCAATAGACAGGGGCGGGATGGCTACACCTTC	CASSNRQGRDGYTF
TRBJ2-5	TRBV20-1	.	14	.	TGCAGTGCCCTCGGGGGCCGTGACCAAGAGACCCAGTACTTC	CSALGGRDQETQYF
TRBJ1-1	TRBV6-5	.	16	.	TGTGCCAGCAGCCCCCCAGGAACACACCTCAGGACTGAAGCTTTCTTT	CASSPPGTHLRTEAFF
TRBJ2-3	TRBV15	.	14	.	TGTGCCACCAGCAGAGATCAGGTCACAGATACGCAGTATTTT	CATSRDQVTDTQYF
TRBJ1-5	TRBV5-5	.	15	many	TGTGCCAGCAGCTCAACCACATGGGAAAATCAGCCCCAGCATTTT	CASSSTTWENQPQHF
TRBJ1-6	TRBV28	.	13	few	TGTGCCAGCAGGTCGGCAGACAGGTCACCCCTCCACTTT	CASRSADRSPLHF